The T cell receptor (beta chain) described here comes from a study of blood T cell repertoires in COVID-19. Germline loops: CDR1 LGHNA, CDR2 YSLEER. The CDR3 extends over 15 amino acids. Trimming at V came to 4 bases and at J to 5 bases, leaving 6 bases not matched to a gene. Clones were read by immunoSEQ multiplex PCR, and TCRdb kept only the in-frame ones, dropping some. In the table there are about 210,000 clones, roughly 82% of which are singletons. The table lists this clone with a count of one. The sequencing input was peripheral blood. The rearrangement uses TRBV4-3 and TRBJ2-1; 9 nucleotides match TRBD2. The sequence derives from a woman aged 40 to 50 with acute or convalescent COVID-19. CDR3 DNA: TGCGCCAGCAGCCGGAGACTAGCGGATAACAATGAGCAGTTCTTC. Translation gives CASSRRLADNNEQFF.